This T cell receptor (beta chain) was identified during a study of OX40 agonist ivuxolimab in advanced cancers. Study-level information: Patient treatment consisted of intravenous ivuxolimab administration every 2 weeks at 0.01 to 10 mg/kg. Dose-escalation subjects each had hepatocellular carcinoma, melanoma, renal cell or head and neck cancer.

To note about this clone: Its antigen remains unidentified.

CDR3 size: 15 residues. The V end lost 1 base, the J end lost 2 bases, and 12 bases lay between the germline ends. Germline CDR1 MGHRA, CDR2 YSYEKL. Whole-study results and caveats: Some of the lowest clonal expansion was seen in partial responders at 0.1-3.0 mg/kg. Clonal expansion by week 6 occurred in CD4+ and CD8+ blood T cells (at 0.1 to 3.0 mg/kg).

Sequencing used immunoSEQ multiplex PCR; TCRdb keeps in-frame clones, though not all of them. The repertoire holds tens of thousands of clones, with 65% to 90% as singletons. The J gene is TRBJ2-7, the V gene TRBV4-1, with D perhaps matching TRBD2 (5 bases). This specimen consisted of CD4+ or CD8+ T cells sorted from blood, obtained in a trial of the OX40 agonist ivuxolimab. The sequence derives from an adult with an advanced solid tumor such as melanoma, head and neck, liver or kidney cancer. The CDR3: CASSQVVAQAYEQYF. The CDR3 DNA reads as TGCGCCAGCAGCCAAGTGGTAGCGCAAGCCTACGAGCAGTACTTC.